Listed here are 16 T cell receptor beta chains from one sample, sequenced in a study of cytomegalovirus exposure and HLA in healthy donors. It was with 60 Vbeta and 13 Jbeta primers that the PCR ran. Data came from immunoSEQ multiplex PCR; TCRdb stores just in-frame clones and leaves some out. This table holds more than 85,000 clones. The source material was PBMCs. These receptors came from a girl aged 10 to 17 in good health and CMV-seropositive.

The chain combines TRBV9 with TRBJ2-3; 7 bases are a match to TRBD2. This CDR3 has 14 residues. The junction had 4 bases not matched to a gene; V was cut back by 6 bases and J by 0 bases. Germline V gene sequence: CDR1 SGDLS, CDR2 YYNGEE. This chain's CDR3 is CASTGLESTDTQYF. DNA of the CDR3: TGTGCCAGCACCGGACTAGAAAGCACAGATACGCAGTATTTT. Full variable domain (rest looked up from reference TRBV9 and TRBJ2-3): DSGVTQTPKHLITATGQRVTLRCSPRSGDLSVYWYQQSLDQGLQFLIQYYNGEERAKGNILERFSAQQFPDLHSELNLSSLELGDSALYFCASTGLESTDTQYFGPGTRLTVL.

J is TRBJ1-2 and V is TRBV28; D remains ambiguous. Germline loops: CDR1 MDHEN, CDR2 SYDVKM. V shed 7 bases and J shed 3 bases, with 15 bases lying between them. The CDR3 totals 14 residues. The CDR3 nucleotides read TGTGCCAGCACGGGGTACGGTTTTCACTATGGCTACACCTTC. Translated, it gives CASTGYGFHYGYTF.

The CDR3 DNA reads TGTGCCAGCAGCTCCCACCAACTAGCGGGGACAGATACGCAGTATTTT. Its protein is CASSSHQLAGTDTQYF. V gene TRBV7-6 combines with J gene TRBJ2-3, with 10 bases identical to TRBD2. The junction had 7 bases not matched to a gene; V was cut back by 4 bases and J by 3 bases. The CDR3 runs to 16 residues. Germline lookup yields CDR1 SGHVS and CDR2 FNYEAQ.

The rearrangement joins TRBV5-3 to TRBJ2-7, with 8 nucleotides matching TRBD2. TRBV5-3 is recorded as an ORF, its role being uncertain. V was clipped by 0 bases and J by 1 base; unmatched bases: 15. This CDR3 spans 19 amino acids. The CDR3 region has the DNA TGTGCCAGAAGCTTGGTGAAGAGGCGAGGTAGCGGGGAATCCTACGAGCAGTACGTC. Its translation: CARSLVKRRGSGESYEQYV.

The chain links TRBV15 to TRBJ2-1; D remains unclear. The germline gives CDR1 LNHNV, CDR2 YYDKDF (reference sequence). The CDR3 covers 14 residues. The V and J ends lost 0 bases and 8 bases respectively, with 11 bases between them. Here the CDR3 reads CATSRDVMGHEQFF. The CDR3 DNA reads TGTGCCACCAGCAGAGATGTCATGGGCCATGAGCAGTTCTTC.

The V and J genes are TRBV7-9 and TRBJ1-2, with unresolved D. The CDR3 loop spans 16 amino acids. From germline, CDR1 is SEHNR and CDR2 FQNEAQ (reference sequence). Trimming stripped 5 bases from V and 4 bases from J, with 20 bases between. CDR3 nucleotides: TGTGCCAGCAGCCCTTGGACTTCCTCCTCCCTCTATGGCTACACCTTC. The encoded protein is CASSPWTSSSLYGYTF.

The chain carries TRBV6-1 and TRBJ1-2, with 10 nucleotides matching TRBD1. The CDR3 spans 14 residues. V dropped 3 bases and J dropped 8; count of bases not matched to a gene: 6. The germline CDR1 and CDR2 sequences are MNHNS and SASEGT. This chain's CDR3 is CASSETGGLKGYTF. The CDR3, as DNA: TGTGCCAGCAGTGAGACAGGGGGCTTGAAAGGCTACACCTTC.

The chain recombines TRBV5-8 with TRBJ2-5; TRBD1 matches 7 bases. Germline-derived CDR1 and CDR2 are SGHTS and YDEGEE. V gave up 4 bases and J gave up 3 bases; unmatched junction bases: 6. This CDR3 has 14 amino acids. CDR3 coding DNA: TGTGCCAGCAGCATCGGGACAGCTAAAGAGACCCAGTACTTC. Protein sequence: CASSIGTAKETQYF.

This chain uses TRBV5-4 with TRBJ1-6; D might be TRBD1 (5 bases). The CDR3 extends over 14 amino acids. Germline lookup yields CDR1 SGHNT and CDR2 YYREEE (reference sequence). V was clipped by 2 bases and J by 10 bases, with 13 bases between them. The CDR3 sequence is CASSFEEGRSPLHF. The CDR3, as DNA: TGTGCCAGCAGCTTCGAGGAGGGGAGGTCACCCCTCCACTTT.

In DNA, the CDR3 is TGTGCCAGCAGTTTAACCAGGGTCGGCGAGCAGTACGTC. This translates into CASSLTRVGEQYV. This chain links TRBV27 with TRBJ2-7; weak D call: TRBD1 (5 bases). The V end was cut by 2 bases, the J end by 6 bases, with 11 bases between. The CDR3 spans 13 residues. CDR1 and CDR2 from the germline V gene are MNHEY and SMNVEV (reference sequence).

This chain connects TRBV9 to TRBJ2-5, with 13 bases identical to TRBD2. This CDR3 region has 18 residues. Per the germline V gene, CDR1 is SGDLS and CDR2 is YYNGEE. V gave up 4 bases and J gave up 2 bases; unmatched junction bases: 11. The CDR3 sequence is CASSPGLAGALPQETQYF. CDR3 in DNA: TGTGCCAGCAGCCCAGGACTAGCGGGGGCCTTGCCACAAGAGACCCAGTACTTC.

The V call is TRBV4-1, the J call TRBJ1-2; 7 bases align to TRBD1. The CDR3 has 15 residues. Per germline, CDR1 MGHRA and CDR2 YSYEKL. The junction had 9 bases not matched to a gene; V was cut back by 0 bases and J by 8 bases. The CDR3 DNA reads as TGCGCCAGCAGCCAAGACCGAGACAGGGTAGACGGCTACACCTTC. Amino acid sequence: CASSQDRDRVDGYTF.

V is TRBV5-5 and J is TRBJ1-4, with TRBD1 matching over 7 bases. Germline-derived CDR1 and CDR2 are SGHKS and YYEKEE (reference sequence). The ends lost 3 bases at V and 0 bases at J; junction bases unmatched: 14. This CDR3 spans 19 amino acids. The CDR3 sequence is CASSSEDREVLATNEKLFF. The CDR3 nucleotides are TGTGCCAGCAGCTCGGAAGACAGGGAAGTCTTGGCAACTAATGAAAAACTGTTTTTT.

This sequence joins TRBV6-1 and TRBJ2-7; TRBD2 matches 7 bases. The CDR3 is 15 amino acids. Germline trimming cut 2 bases from V and 4 bases from J; bases unmatched to any gene: 8. CDR1 is MNHNS, CDR2 SASEGT, per germline. CDR3 sequence reads: CASSETLGGLYEQYV. The CDR3 region has the DNA TGTGCCAGCAGTGAAACCTTGGGGGGGTTGTACGAGCAGTACGTC.

The chain employs TRBV11-2 and TRBJ2-5; a weak D match, TRBD1 (5 bases). Germline assignment: CDR1 SGHAT and CDR2 FQNNGV. This CDR3 region has 14 residues. Between the trimmed V and J ends, which lost 1 base and 5 bases, there was a span of 11 bases. As DNA, the CDR3 is TGTGCCAGCAGCTTAGCGGCAGGGATCGAGACCCAGTACTTC. This sequence encodes CASSLAAGIETQYF.

The chain recombines TRBV7-9 with TRBJ1-5; maybe TRBD1 (5 bases). The V and J ends lost 1 base and 5 bases respectively, with 15 bases between them. This CDR3 has 16 residues. In germline, CDR1 is SEHNR, CDR2 FQNEAQ (reference sequence). The CDR3 coding sequence is TGTGCCAGCAGCTTAGAGGGCGGGGCTCTCGATCAGCCCCAGCATTTT. Translation gives CASSLEGGALDQPQHF.